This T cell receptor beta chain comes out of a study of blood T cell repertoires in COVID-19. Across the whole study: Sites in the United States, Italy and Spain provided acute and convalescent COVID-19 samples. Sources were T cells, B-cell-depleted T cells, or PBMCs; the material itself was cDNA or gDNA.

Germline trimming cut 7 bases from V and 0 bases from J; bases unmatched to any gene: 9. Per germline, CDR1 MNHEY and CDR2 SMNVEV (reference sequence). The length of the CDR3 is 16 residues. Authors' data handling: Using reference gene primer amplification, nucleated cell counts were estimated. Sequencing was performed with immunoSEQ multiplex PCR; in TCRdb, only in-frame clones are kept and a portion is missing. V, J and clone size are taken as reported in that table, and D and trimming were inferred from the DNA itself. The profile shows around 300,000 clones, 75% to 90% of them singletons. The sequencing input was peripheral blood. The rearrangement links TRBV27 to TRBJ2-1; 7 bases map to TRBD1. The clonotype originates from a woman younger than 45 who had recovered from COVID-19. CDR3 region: CASTPSDRISYNEQFF. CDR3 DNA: TGTGCCAGCACCCCTTCGGACAGGATCTCCTACAATGAGCAGTTCTTC.